A selection of T cell receptor beta chains follows, all from one sample in a study of T-cell memory formation after mild COVID-19. A single record per CDR3 protein comes from TCRdb applying MiXCR to the 5' RACE reads. The data show a few hundred thousand distinct CDR3 sequences, approximately 16% seen once. What was sequenced was PBMCs or a T cell subset sorted from them (not recorded which). The receptors derive from a man aged 18 to 30 who had mild COVID-19 (a few samples of this study predate the infection). Cell type and time point are not known. Each CDR3 is given with its conserved first and last residue. The order of the fields is clone size, J gene, V gene, D gene, CDR3 protein, CDR3 DNA. D genes are given only for firm matches. Part of the rows lack a size; the others show once, few, many or a class for expanded clones.

-,TRBJ1-2,TRBV11-2,-,CASSLALAGYTF,TGTGCCAGCAGCTTAGCCCTCGCGGGCTACACCTTC
few,TRBJ1-4,TRBV2,-,CASSGAPTREKLFF,TGTGCCAGCAGTGGGGCCCCGACGAGGGAAAAACTGTTTTTT
few,TRBJ1-2,TRBV5-6,-,CASRWSDTNYGYTF,TGTGCCAGCAGATGGAGCGATACTAACTATGGCTACACCTTC
-,TRBJ2-3,TRBV5-1,TRBD2,CASSGGLASTDTQYF,TGCGCCAGCAGCGGGGGACTAGCGAGCACAGATACGCAGTATTTT
few,TRBJ1-5,TRBV20-1,-,CSARDWGRNQPQHF,TGCAGTGCTAGAGATTGGGGACGCAATCAGCCCCAGCATTTT
-,TRBJ1-4,TRBV5-5,-,CASSPVGQGMSAKLFF,TGTGCCAGCAGCCCGGTGGGGCAGGGAATGTCGGCAAAACTGTTTTTT
-,TRBJ1-5,TRBV5-1,TRBD1,CASSTQGDLNQPQHF,TGCGCCAGCAGCACACAGGGGGATCTCAATCAGCCCCAGCATTTT
few,TRBJ1-2,TRBV4-1,-,CASSPYLPRGAGTF,TGCGCCAGCAGCCCCTACCTTCCGAGAGGGGCTGGGACCTTC
-,TRBJ2-1,TRBV6-5,TRBD2,CASSYSALAGNNEQFF,TGTGCCAGCAGTTACTCTGCACTAGCGGGGAACAATGAGCAGTTCTTC
few,TRBJ2-3,TRBV6-2/TRBV6-3,-,CASSFRDGQRTDTQYF,TGTGCCAGCAGTTTTCGGGACGGACAACGCACAGATACGCAGTATTTT
-,TRBJ2-5,TRBV10-3,TRBD1,CAISEGTGGRLTQYF,TGTGCCATCAGTGAAGGGACAGGGGGACGGTTGACCCAGTACTTC
few,TRBJ2-1,TRBV5-4,TRBD2,CASSLELAGGPSNEQFF,TGTGCCAGCAGCTTGGAACTAGCGGGGGGGCCGTCCAATGAGCAGTTCTTC
few,TRBJ2-5,TRBV29-1,TRBD1,CSVDPRGFETQYF,TGCAGCGTTGACCCCAGGGGGTTTGAGACCCAGTACTTC
-,TRBJ1-2,TRBV7-2,-,CASSLSAGEVYGYTF,TGTGCCAGCAGCTTATCTGCAGGGGAAGTCTATGGCTACACCTTC
-,TRBJ2-5,TRBV4-3,TRBD1,CASSHVWTGKETQYF,TGCGCCAGCAGCCATGTATGGACAGGGAAAGAGACCCAGTACTTC
-,TRBJ1-3,TRBV5-1,-,CASSLSNSGNTIYF,TGCGCCAGCAGCTTGTCAAACTCTGGAAACACCATATATTTT
many,TRBJ2-5,TRBV19,TRBD1,CASRGTAQETQYF,TGTGCCAGTAGGGGGACAGCACAAGAGACCCAGTACTTC
few,TRBJ2-3,TRBV6-2/TRBV6-3,-,CASSYARGAPDTQYF,TGTGCCAGCAGTTACGCGAGGGGGGCCCCAGATACGCAGTATTTT
few,TRBJ2-5,TRBV20-1,-,CSARTPTRVETQYF,TGCAGTGCTAGAACCCCTACCCGGGTCGAGACCCAGTACTTC
few,TRBJ1-5,TRBV30,TRBD1,CAWGGQGYQPQHF,TGTGCCTGGGGCGGACAGGGCTATCAGCCCCAGCATTTT
-,TRBJ2-2,TRBV18,TRBD2,CASSPGTSGATGELFF,TGTGCCAGCTCACCCGGGACTAGCGGAGCAACCGGGGAGCTGTTTTTT
few,TRBJ1-1,TRBV7-9,-,CASRDLQGLNTEAFF,TGTGCCAGCAGGGACCTACAGGGCCTGAACACTGAAGCTTTCTTT
few,TRBJ1-4,TRBV12-3/TRBV12-4,-,CASSFSGHANEKLFF,TGTGCCAGCAGTTTTTCGGGGCATGCTAATGAAAAACTGTTTTTT
few,TRBJ2-1,TRBV5-1,-,CASSLLGYSYNEQFF,TGCGCCAGCAGCTTGTTGGGCTACTCCTACAATGAGCAGTTCTTC
-,TRBJ2-3,TRBV12-3/TRBV12-4,-,CASSLSADAQYF,TGTGCCAGCAGTTTATCGGCAGACGCGCAGTATTTT
-,TRBJ2-7,TRBV12-3/TRBV12-4,-,CASSRPGSYEQYF,TGTGCCAGCAGTCGCCCTGGATCCTACGAGCAGTACTTC
-,TRBJ1-1,TRBV5-4,-,CASSLIHRRDISRMNTEAFF,TGTGCCAGCAGCTTAATACACCGAAGGGACATATCGCGCATGAACACTGAAGCTTTCTTT
-,TRBJ1-6,TRBV3-1,-,CASSQQVMRNSPLHF,TGTGCCAGCAGCCAACAAGTGATGAGGAATTCACCCCTCCACTTT
few,TRBJ1-1,TRBV7-9,-,CASSTDSNTEAFF,TGTGCCAGCAGCACTGACAGCAACACTGAAGCTTTCTTT
few,TRBJ2-2,TRBV5-1,-,CASTPQAFSTGELFF,TGCGCCAGCACCCCGCAGGCCTTTAGCACCGGGGAGCTGTTTTTT
many,TRBJ2-2,TRBV7-2,-,CASSLQEPRTGELFF,TGTGCCAGCAGCTTACAGGAACCCCGTACCGGGGAGCTGTTTTTT
-,TRBJ2-1,TRBV19,-,CASRADGTPRYNEQFF,TGTGCCAGTAGAGCTGACGGGACGCCCCGATACAATGAGCAGTTCTTC
-,TRBJ1-2,TRBV4-3,TRBD1,CASSPWGTGALYGYTF,TGCGCCAGCAGCCCCTGGGGGACAGGGGCGCTCTATGGCTACACCTTC
few,TRBJ2-1,TRBV18,TRBD2,CASSPNPSGGYNEQFF,TGTGCCAGCTCACCAAATCCCAGCGGGGGTTACAATGAGCAGTTCTTC
-,TRBJ2-5,TRBV6-2/TRBV6-3,TRBD1,CASRGTGQAEETQYF,TGTGCCAGCAGGGGGACAGGACAGGCGGAAGAGACCCAGTACTTC
-,TRBJ2-5,TRBV4-3,-,CASSQEQGGQTQYF,TGCGCCAGCAGCCAGGAGCAGGGTGGGCAGACCCAGTACTTC
once,TRBJ2-1,TRBV20-1,-,CSAREVMRGDYDEQFF,TGCAGTGCTAGAGAAGTGATGCGGGGCGACTACGATGAGCAGTTCTTC
-,TRBJ1-2,TRBV15,-,CATSSRYRVGYTF,TGTGCCACCAGCAGCCGCTACAGGGTTGGCTACACCTTC
many,TRBJ2-2,TRBV6-4,TRBD2,CASSDTSGGTGELFF,TGTGCCAGCAGTGACACTAGCGGGGGCACCGGGGAGCTGTTTTTT
few,TRBJ2-1,TRBV27,TRBD1,CASSLWSPGQGSYNEQFF,TGTGCCAGCAGTTTATGGTCACCGGGACAGGGGTCGTACAATGAGCAGTTCTTC
few,TRBJ2-6,TRBV2,-,CASNTGRSGANVLTF,TGTGCCAGCAATACAGGCCGCTCTGGGGCCAACGTCCTGACTTTC
few,TRBJ1-1,TRBV6-2/TRBV6-3,-,CASSYESDTEAFF,TGTGCCAGCAGTTACGAAAGTGACACTGAAGCTTTCTTT
-,TRBJ1-1,TRBV12-3/TRBV12-4,TRBD1,CASSLLGDRRLEAFF,TGTGCCAGCAGTTTATTAGGGGACAGACGACTAGAAGCTTTCTTT
-,TRBJ2-1,TRBV9,TRBD1,CASSVAGTGDNEQFF,TGTGCCAGCAGCGTAGCCGGGACAGGGGACAATGAGCAGTTCTTC
few,TRBJ2-5,TRBV20-1,TRBD2,CSARRTSGVVQETQYF,TGCAGTGCTAGGCGAACTAGCGGGGTCGTCCAAGAGACCCAGTACTTC
few,TRBJ1-2,TRBV20-1,TRBD1,CSAPTGGDGYTF,TGCAGTGCACCGACAGGGGGCGATGGCTACACCTTC
many,TRBJ2-5,TRBV5-1,TRBD2,CASSAGLAGEETQYF,TGCGCCAGCAGCGCGGGACTAGCGGGTGAAGAGACCCAGTACTTC
-,TRBJ2-1,TRBV24-1,TRBD2,CATSDILAGSNEQFF,TGTGCCACCAGTGATATACTAGCGGGATCCAATGAGCAGTTCTTC
few,TRBJ2-7,TRBV7-3,-,CASSPGPKDYEQYF,TGTGCCAGCAGCCCGGGACCTAAAGACTACGAGCAGTACTTC
few,TRBJ1-2,TRBV12-3/TRBV12-4,-,CASSSGRYTF,TGTGCCAGCAGTTCTGGCCGGTACACCTTC
-,TRBJ2-3,TRBV7-8,-,CASSRDPSTDTQYF,TGTGCCAGCAGCCGGGATCCTAGCACAGATACGCAGTATTTT
few,TRBJ2-1,TRBV25-1,-,CASSVRNEQFF,TGTGCCAGCAGTGTCAGAAATGAGCAGTTCTTC
few,TRBJ1-1,TRBV6-2/TRBV6-3,-,CASSFRRYGLNTEAFF,TGTGCCAGCAGTTTCCGCCGGTATGGACTGAACACTGAAGCTTTCTTT
-,TRBJ1-1,TRBV4-3,-,CASSQDEAGNTEAFF,TGCGCCAGCAGCCAAGATGAAGCTGGGAACACTGAAGCTTTCTTT
few,TRBJ2-5,TRBV20-1,TRBD2,CSARDLGGYQETQYF,TGCAGTGCTAGAGATCTGGGGGGGTACCAAGAGACCCAGTACTTC